The TCR beta chain under discussion was sequenced for a study of CD8 T cells in Susac syndrome. Reverse transcription used roughly 0.5 to 1 ug RNA and random hexamers. An immunoSEQ multiplex PCR generated amplified TCR beta CDR3 products spanning 54 Vbeta and 13 Jbeta. TCRdb re-called the immunoSEQ multiplex PCR reads through MiXCR, storing one row per CDR3 protein. Of fewer than 250,000 distinct CDR3 sequences in the sample, roughly 92% were seen once. Germline values: CDR1 MNHNS, CDR2 SASEGT. CDR3 size: 16 residues. J gave up 0 bases and V 5 bases, and 8 bases lay outside the gene matches. TCR beta was sequenced from blood CD8+ and CD4+ T cells. TEMRA cells were enriched by FACS, and CD4+ and CD8+ T cells were negatively isolated.

This TCR came from a human donor in good health. Sequencing was performed on CD4+ T cells from PBMCs. The chain employs TRBV6-1 and TRBJ2-7; 9 nucleotides agree with TRBD1. CDR3 DNA sequence: TGTGCCAGCAGTCCCGGGGGGACAGGGAGCTCCTACGAGCAGTACGTC. As protein: CASSPGGTGSSYEQYV.